The text below deals with one T cell receptor beta chain. These data come from a study of blood T cell repertoires in COVID-19. Turning to the study itself: Nucleic acid was either cDNA or gDNA, and it came from T cells, B-cell-depleted T cells, or PBMCs.

Per the original data handling: Amplification with reference gene primers provided the estimates of nucleated cell counts. Some clones are missing from TCRdb's copy, which holds only in-frame ones; the method was immunoSEQ multiplex PCR. V, J and clone size derive from that table, while D and trimming were established from the DNA sequence. Of about 200,000 clones listed, 80% to 90% are singletons. This receptor was obtained from a woman older than 75 with acute or convalescent COVID-19. The specimen was peripheral blood.

CDR3 region: CASSQRLAWTPTDTQYF. The CDR3 DNA reads TGTGCCAGCAGCCAACGACTAGCCTGGACCCCCACAGATACGCAGTATTTT. This chain links TRBV14 with TRBJ2-3; 7 bases line up with TRBD2. The length of the CDR3 is 17 residues. V lost 2 bases and J lost 2; bases outside the gene matches: 10. Germline-derived CDR1 and CDR2 are SGHDN and FVKESK.